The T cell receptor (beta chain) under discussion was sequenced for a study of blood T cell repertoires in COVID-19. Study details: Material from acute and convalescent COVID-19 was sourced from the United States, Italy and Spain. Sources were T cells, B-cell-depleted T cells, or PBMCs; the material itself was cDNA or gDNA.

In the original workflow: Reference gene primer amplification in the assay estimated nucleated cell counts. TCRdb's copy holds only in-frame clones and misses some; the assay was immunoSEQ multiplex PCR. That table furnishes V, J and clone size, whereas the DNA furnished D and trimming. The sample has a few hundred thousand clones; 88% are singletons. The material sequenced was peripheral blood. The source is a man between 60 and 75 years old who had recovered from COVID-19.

CDR3 nucleotide sequence: TGTGCCAGCAGCTTGGATTTAACGGGGTACAATGAGCAGTTCTTC. Encoded protein: CASSLDLTGYNEQFF. The chain combines TRBV5-6 with TRBJ2-1; D possibly corresponds to TRBD2 (5 bases). CDR3 size: 15 residues. The ends were cut back, 0 bases at V and 4 bases at J, with 11 bases in the middle. CDR1 is SGHDT and CDR2 is YYEEEE in the germline V gene.